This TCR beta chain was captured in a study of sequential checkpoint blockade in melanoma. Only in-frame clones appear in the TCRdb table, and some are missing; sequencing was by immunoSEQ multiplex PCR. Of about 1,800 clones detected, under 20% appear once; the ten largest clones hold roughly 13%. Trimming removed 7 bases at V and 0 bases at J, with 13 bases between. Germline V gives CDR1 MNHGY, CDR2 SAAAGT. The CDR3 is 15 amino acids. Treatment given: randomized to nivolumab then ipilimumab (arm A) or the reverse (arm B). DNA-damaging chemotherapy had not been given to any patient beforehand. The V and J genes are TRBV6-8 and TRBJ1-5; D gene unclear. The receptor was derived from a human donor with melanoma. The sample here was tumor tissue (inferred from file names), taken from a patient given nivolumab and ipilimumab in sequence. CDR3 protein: CASIFVGNSNQPQHF. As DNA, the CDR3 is TGTGCCAGCATTTTCGTTGGGAATAGCAATCAGCCCCAGCATTTT.